Below, 30 T cell receptor beta chains from the same sample are listed, as sequenced in a study of CXCR3-negative and CXCR3-positive naive CD8 T cells. Study results and limitations: CXCR3-positive naive cells carried more hydrophobic TRB CDR3s than CXCR3-negative ones.

It was by 5' RACE with UMI labels that the TRB cDNA libraries were prepared. From the 5' RACE reads, TCRdb lists one entry per CDR3 protein and no DNA. The repertoire table contains around 60,000 distinct CDR3 sequences. What these receptors recognize is not known. Sequencing was performed on naive CXCR3+ CD8+ T cells from blood. Subset of the sample: CD45RO-CCR7+CD27+CD95- naive CD8+ T cells expressing CXCR3 (TNR3+). The receptors here all came from a human donor in good health. Some clones in this sample may be carry-over from other donors' samples.

The rearrangement links TRBV28 to TRBJ1-4. The CDR3 runs 14 residues. Germline V CDR1 and CDR2: MDHEN, SYDVKM. The CDR3 reads CASSLLPTNEKLFF.

The chain recombines TRBV12-3 or TRBV12-4 with TRBJ2-7. CDR3 length: 12 amino acids. The CDR3 loop reads CASSMGSSEQYF.

J is TRBJ2-5 and V is TRBV3-1; TCRdb outputs TRBD2, but without DNA this stays unchecked. The CDR3 is 17 residues long. CDR1 is LGHDT and CDR2 is YNNKEL in the germline V gene (reference sequence). CDR3 sequence: CASSHYSGGGALETQYF.

The V call is TRBV3-1, the J call TRBJ2-7. The germline V gene has CDR1 LGHDT and CDR2 YNNKEL (reference sequence). The CDR3 sequence is 14 residues long. The CDR3 loop reads CASPRRDSSYEQYF.

This rearrangement joins TRBV14 to TRBJ1-1; TCRdb reports TRBD1, a call that lacks DNA to check it against. CDR1 and CDR2 (germline): SGHDN, FVKESK. This CDR3 contains 17 residues. CDR3 in amino acids: CASSPASDRGYPAEAFF. Full variable domain (missing parts from reference TRBV14 and TRBJ1-1): EAGVTQFPSHSVIEKGQTVTLRCDPISGHDNLYWYRRVMGKEIKFLLHFVKESKQDESGMPNNRFLAERTGGTYSTLKVQPAELEDSGVYFCASSPASDRGYPAEAFFGQGTRLTVV.

The CDR3: CASSLRAMDLNTEAFF. The J gene is TRBJ1-1, the V gene TRBV12-3 or TRBV12-4; without DNA, the TCRdb call of TRBD1 cannot be checked. CDR3 length: 16 residues.

The chain links TRBV27 to TRBJ2-1; as DNA is missing, the TRBD2 call by TCRdb cannot be tested. Germline lookup yields CDR1 MNHEY and CDR2 SMNVEV (reference sequence). This CDR3 has 15 amino acids. The CDR3 loop is CASSLLLAGPNEQFF.

This rearrangement joins TRBV3-1 to TRBJ2-1; TCRdb returns TRBD2, unconfirmable since there is no DNA. CDR3 length equals 15 residues. Per germline, CDR1 LGHDT and CDR2 YNNKEL (reference sequence). The CDR3 sequence is CASSQDCRVGHEQFF.

J is TRBJ2-5 and V is TRBV23-1; TCRdb's D call, TRBD1, is unchecked because there is no DNA. TRBV23-1 is recorded as an ORF, its role being uncertain. The CDR3 has 15 amino acids. The CDR3 here is CASSQWTGREETQYF.

The rearrangement links TRBV5-1 to TRBJ1-5; TCRdb's D gene call, TRBD1, goes unchecked for lack of DNA. Germline CDR1 is SGHRS and CDR2 is YFSETQ. The CDR3 contains 14 residues. CDR3 amino acids: CASSLEGVDQPQHF.

The chain combines TRBV7-9 with TRBJ1-1; TCRdb outputs TRBD1, but without DNA this stays unchecked. CDR1 and CDR2 from the germline V gene are SEHNR and FQNEAQ (reference sequence). The CDR3 length is 15 residues. Here the CDR3 reads CASSLFLGQNTEAFF.

The rearrangement links TRBV28 to TRBJ2-7; the D gene TCRdb calls, TRBD1, cannot be checked with no DNA. CDR1 MDHEN and CDR2 SYDVKM come from the germline V gene. The CDR3 has 13 residues. The CDR3 loop reads CASRGRTENEQYF.

The chain couples TRBV29-1 to TRBJ2-2; TCRdb names TRBD1, which stays unverified in the absence of DNA. Germline CDR1 is SQVTM and CDR2 is ANQGSEA. CDR3 length: 14 residues. This CDR3 is CSVVTGGYTGELFF.

The gene calls are TRBV29-1 and TRBJ2-1. This CDR3 is built from 12 residues. The germline CDR1 and CDR2 sequences are SQVTM and ANQGSEA. The CDR3 loop reads CSVEDPTGEQFF.

The chain couples TRBV27 to TRBJ1-1; TCRdb lists TRBD1, though no DNA is available to test this call. This CDR3 has 12 residues. Germline CDR1 MNHEY, CDR2 SMNVEV (reference sequence). CDR3 sequence: CASRGWGAEAFF.

The chain uses TRBV4-3 and TRBJ1-1; TCRdb selects TRBD1, and the lack of DNA leaves this call unchecked. This CDR3 contains 15 residues. The germline gives CDR1 LGHNA, CDR2 YSLEER. The CDR3 loop is CASSQETRGDTEAFF.

This rearrangement joins TRBV20-1 to TRBJ2-7; TCRdb gives TRBD1 as the D gene, but with no DNA this cannot be confirmed. The CDR3 spans 13 residues. CDR1 and CDR2 (germline): DFQATT, SNEGSKA (reference sequence). The CDR3 loop is CSARAPPGFEQYF.

The chain uses TRBV4-3 and TRBJ1-2; the D gene TCRdb calls, TRBD1, cannot be checked with no DNA. CDR1 and CDR2 from the germline V gene are LGHNA and YSLEER. The CDR3 spans 16 residues. The CDR3 protein is CASSQGTEDRGNGYTF.

CDR3 protein: CASSLGTGGWDTEAFF. V is TRBV5-1 and J is TRBJ1-1; the D gene TCRdb calls, TRBD1, cannot be checked with no DNA. The CDR3 loop spans 16 amino acids. CDR1 is SGHRS, CDR2 YFSETQ, per germline.

V and J are TRBV7-2 and TRBJ2-6; as DNA is missing, the TRBD2 call by TCRdb cannot be tested. CDR3 length: 19 residues. The germline V gene encodes CDR1 SGHTA and CDR2 FQGNSA. The CDR3 here is CASSSPASGPNSGANVLTF.

V usage is TRBV6-5 and J usage is TRBJ2-2. The CDR3 runs to 12 residues. Germline CDR1 MNHEY, CDR2 SVGAGI. The CDR3 spells CASSYRPGELFF.

The J gene is TRBJ1-1, the V gene TRBV19; without DNA, the TCRdb call of TRBD1 cannot be checked. This CDR3 spans 15 amino acids. The germline gives CDR1 LNHDA, CDR2 SQIVND (reference sequence). CDR3 sequence reads: CASSILGSHNTEAFF.

The chain recombines TRBV4-3 with TRBJ2-3; as DNA is missing, the TRBD2 call by TCRdb cannot be tested. CDR3 size: 14 residues. Germline loops: CDR1 LGHNA, CDR2 YSLEER. CDR3: CASSHAGGTDTQYF.

J is TRBJ2-7 and V is TRBV12-3 or TRBV12-4; TCRdb names TRBD1, which stays unverified in the absence of DNA. The CDR3 consists of 14 residues. CDR3 sequence reads: CASSSPGQGYEQYF.

This sequence joins TRBV27 and TRBJ2-7. The CDR3 has 14 amino acids. Germline assignment: CDR1 MNHEY and CDR2 SMNVEV (reference sequence). Here the CDR3 reads CAGQKRGTVYEQYF.

The CDR3 protein is CAITQPLSGGTDTQYF. The chain uses TRBV10-3 and TRBJ2-3; lacking DNA, the TRBD2 call made by TCRdb goes unchecked. The CDR3 is made up of 16 amino acids. Germline loops: CDR1 ENHRY, CDR2 SYGVKD.

V and J are TRBV6-5 and TRBJ2-3; TCRdb indicates TRBD1, and absent DNA this call remains unverified. The CDR3 totals 16 residues. The germline V gene has CDR1 MNHEY and CDR2 SVGAGI. This CDR3 reads CASSYSRQVLTDTQYF.

The chain combines TRBV10-3 with TRBJ1-5. Per germline, CDR1 ENHRY and CDR2 SYGVKD. The CDR3 runs 15 residues. The CDR3 loop reads CAISESRGSNQPQHF.

The chain is built from TRBV14 and TRBJ1-4; as DNA is missing, the TRBD1 call by TCRdb cannot be tested. The germline V gene encodes CDR1 SGHDN and CDR2 FVKESK. There are 17 residues in the CDR3. CDR3 residues: CASSAWGAAATNEKLFF.

The rearrangement joins TRBV28 to TRBJ2-2; the TCRdb D gene call, TRBD1, has no DNA to confirm it. The CDR3 has 12 residues. The germline gives CDR1 MDHEN, CDR2 SYDVKM. CDR3 sequence: CASSPGAGELFF. Full variable domain (remainder filled in from reference TRBV28 and TRBJ2-2): DVKVTQSSRYLVKRTGEKVFLECVQDMDHENMFWYRQDPGLGLRLIYFSYDVKMKEKGDIPEGYSVSREKKERFSLILESASTNQTSMYLCASSPGAGELFFGEGSRLTVL.